Included here is one TCR beta chain sequence, with context. The target antigen is unknown. One base away lies a much larger clone, so this may be a sequencing read error. These data come from a study of tumor-infiltrating lymphocytes in primary liver carcinoma. CDR1 is KGHDR, CDR2 SFDVKD, per germline. After removal of 0 bases from V and 5 bases from J, the junction contained 5 bases not matched to a gene. CDR3 length equals 15 residues. Study findings and constraints: Paired tumor-adjacent and tumor-blood samples overlapped less than tumor region pairs did. Significantly greater top-250-clone fractions characterized tumors relative to blood (p = 0.039).

Taking about 17-33 mg of unsorted bulk tissue, the authors co-extracted RNA and DNA. Each tumor specimen held more than 80% viable tumor cells. A primer in the constant region served to generate TCR beta cDNA from 450 to 600 ng of total RNA. The TCR beta library was amplified through three nested multiplex PCR rounds in a modified ARM-PCR procedure. The first two PCR rounds used TRBV1-TRBV30 primers with a Cbeta primer, about 9 cycles each. TCRdb reprocessed the multiplex PCR reads via MiXCR and lists one record per CDR3 protein. The sample carries approximately 190,000 distinct CDR3 sequences, about 85% recorded once.

This receptor was taken from a man aged 35-49 years with primary liver carcinoma and hepatitis B virus infection. The chain uses TRBV24-1 and TRBJ2-5, with 7 bases identical to TRBD1. The sequenced material came from tumor tissue from primary liver carcinoma. The CDR3 nucleotides read TGTGCCACCAGTGATTTGGGGACAGCGTGGGAGACCCAGTACTTC. This codes for CATSDLGTAWETQYF.